One and the same sample provided the 3 T cell receptor beta chains below, sequenced in a study of cytomegalovirus exposure and HLA in healthy donors. PCR primers comprised 60 Vbeta and 13 Jbeta primers. Produced via immunoSEQ multiplex PCR; TCRdb's table is partial and in-frame only. Of about 150,000 clones listed, around four fifths are singletons. The sequencing input was PBMCs. The receptors originated from a boy aged 2-15 years in good health and CMV-seronegative.

The chain carries TRBV18 and TRBJ2-5, with TRBD2 identical over 13 bases. The ends lost 5 bases at V and 1 base at J; junction bases unmatched: 13. Germline CDR1 reads KGHSH; CDR2 reads LQKENI. The CDR3 has 19 amino acids. In DNA form, the CDR3 reads TGTGCCAGCTCAGCCCTCGGACTAGCGGGGGCTAAAATCCAAGAGACCCAGTACTTC. Translating gives CASSALGLAGAKIQETQYF.

The gene calls are TRBV7-3 and TRBJ2-1; TRBD2 aligns across 11 bases. The CDR3 runs to 19 residues. CDR1 SGHTA and CDR2 FQGTGA come from the germline V gene. Trimming took 5 bases from V and 8 from J; bases not matched to a gene: 20. DNA of the CDR3: TGTGCCAGCAGCCAAAGCCCCCGGCCTAGCGGGAGGTTACAGGATGAGCAGTTCTTC. This codes for CASSQSPRPSGRLQDEQFF.

The chain has TRBV18 and TRBJ2-2, with 8 bases identical to TRBD2. From germline, CDR1 is KGHSH and CDR2 LQKENI. V was clipped by 2 bases and J by 4 bases; unmatched bases: 12. The CDR3 is 18 residues long. For the CDR3, the DNA is TGTGCCAGCTCACCAAACACGGGAGGGGTCTCCGCCACCGGGGAGCTGTTTTTT. Translated: CASSPNTGGVSATGELFF.